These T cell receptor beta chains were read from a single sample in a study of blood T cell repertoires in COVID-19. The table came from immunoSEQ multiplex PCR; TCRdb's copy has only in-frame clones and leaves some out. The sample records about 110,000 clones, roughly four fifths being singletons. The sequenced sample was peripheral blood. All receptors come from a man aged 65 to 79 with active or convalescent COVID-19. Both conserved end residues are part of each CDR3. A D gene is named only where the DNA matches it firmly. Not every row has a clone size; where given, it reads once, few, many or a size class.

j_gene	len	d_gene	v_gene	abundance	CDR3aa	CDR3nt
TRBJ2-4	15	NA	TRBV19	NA	CASTLTGLAKNIQYF	TGTGCCAGTACCCTGACAGGTTTAGCCAAAAACATTCAGTACTTC
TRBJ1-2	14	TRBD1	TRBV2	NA	CASSAWTGLYGYTF	TGTGCCAGCAGCGCCTGGACAGGGTTATATGGCTACACCTTC
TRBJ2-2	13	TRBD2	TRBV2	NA	CARGTSGTGELFF	TGTGCCAGGGGGACTAGCGGCACCGGGGAGCTGTTTTTT
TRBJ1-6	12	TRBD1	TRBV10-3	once	CAISTGDSPLHF	TGTGCCATCTCTACAGGGGATTCACCCCTCCACTTT
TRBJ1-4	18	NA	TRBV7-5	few	CARSLFFEGAPGHEKLFF	TGTGCCAGAAGCTTATTTTTCGAGGGGGCGCCGGGTCATGAAAAACTGTTTTTT
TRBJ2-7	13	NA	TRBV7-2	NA	CASSAGVSNEQYF	TGTGCCAGCAGCGCCGGGGTGTCGAACGAGCAGTACTTC
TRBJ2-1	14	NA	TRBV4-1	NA	CASSLRYSGNEQFF	TGCGCCAGCAGCCTCCGGTATAGTGGCAATGAGCAGTTCTTC
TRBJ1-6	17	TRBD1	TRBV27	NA	CASSWSGDRARNSPLHF	TGTGCCAGCAGTTGGAGTGGGGACAGGGCCCGTAATTCACCCCTCCACTTT
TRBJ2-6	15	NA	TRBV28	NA	CASSTSGSGANVLTF	TGTGCCAGCAGTACCTCCGGCTCTGGGGCCAACGTCCTGACTTTC
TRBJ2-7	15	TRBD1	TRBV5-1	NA	CASSSAGTGIYEQYF	TGCGCCAGCAGCTCGGCCGGGACAGGGATCTACGAGCAGTACTTC
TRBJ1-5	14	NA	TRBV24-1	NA	CATSDTRSGEPQHF	TGTGCCACCAGTGATACCCGATCCGGGGAACCCCAGCATTTT
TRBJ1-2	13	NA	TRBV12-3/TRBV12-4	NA	CASKTTGRYGYTF	TGTGCCAGCAAGACGACAGGTCGCTATGGCTACACCTTC
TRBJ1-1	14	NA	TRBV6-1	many	CASSEFPGNTEAFF	TGTGCCAGCAGTGAATTTCCCGGGAACACTGAAGCTTTCTTT
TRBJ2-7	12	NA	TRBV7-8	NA	CASSPNRDEQYF	TGTGCCAGCAGCCCGAACAGGGACGAGCAGTACTTC
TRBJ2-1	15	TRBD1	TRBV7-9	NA	CASSLGGGQGYEQFF	TGTGCCAGCAGCTTAGGGGGAGGACAGGGCTATGAGCAGTTCTTC
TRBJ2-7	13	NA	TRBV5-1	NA	CASSLTDTYEQYF	TGCGCCAGCAGCTTGACAGATACCTACGAGCAGTACTTC
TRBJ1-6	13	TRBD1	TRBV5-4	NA	CASSLDRGSPLHF	TGTGCCAGCAGCTTGGACAGGGGATCACCCCTCCACTTT
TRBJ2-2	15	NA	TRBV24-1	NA	CATSDPPRLLRELFF	TGTGCCACCAGTGATCCCCCTCGACTCCTCCGGGAGCTGTTTTTT
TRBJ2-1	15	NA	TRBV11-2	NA	CASSLTAGAYNEQFF	TGTGCCAGCAGCTTAACGGCGGGGGCTTACAATGAGCAGTTCTTC
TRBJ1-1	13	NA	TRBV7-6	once	CASNNELNTEAFF	TGTGCCAGCAACAACGAATTGAACACTGAAGCTTTCTTT
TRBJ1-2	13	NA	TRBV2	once	CASSVSRETGYTF	TGTGCCAGCAGTGTGTCCAGGGAAACTGGCTACACCTTC
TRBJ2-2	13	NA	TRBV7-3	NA	CASSPDFTGELFF	TGTGCCAGCAGCCCGGACTTCACCGGGGAGCTGTTTTTT
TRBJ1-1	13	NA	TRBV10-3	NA	CAISEEGYTEAFF	TGTGCCATCAGTGAAGAGGGTTACACTGAAGCTTTCTTT
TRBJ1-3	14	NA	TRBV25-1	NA	CASKAGEYGNTIYF	TGTGCCAGCAAAGCAGGGGAATATGGAAACACCATATATTTT
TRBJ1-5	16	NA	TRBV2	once	CASRRQVNYSNQPQHF	TGTGCCAGCAGAAGACAGGTCAACTATAGCAATCAGCCCCAGCATTTT
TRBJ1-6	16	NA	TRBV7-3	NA	CASSLGQRQNNSPLHF	TGTGCCAGCAGCTTAGGTCAGCGGCAGAATAATTCACCCCTCCACTTT
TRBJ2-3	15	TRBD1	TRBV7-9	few	CASTSGTGRTDTQYF	TGTGCCAGCACCTCAGGGACAGGGCGCACAGATACGCAGTATTTT
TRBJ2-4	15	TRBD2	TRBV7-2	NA	CASSPPSGSLDIQYF	TGTGCCAGCAGCCCACCTAGCGGGAGTCTCGACATTCAGTACTTC
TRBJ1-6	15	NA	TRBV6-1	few	CASSERRAYNSPLHF	TGTGCCAGCAGTGAAAGGCGGGCCTATAATTCACCCCTCCACTTT
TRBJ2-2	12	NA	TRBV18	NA	CASSPLTGELFF	TGTGCCAGCTCACCCTTAACCGGGGAGCTGTTTTTT
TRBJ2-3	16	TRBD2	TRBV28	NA	CASSLSGLGGTDTQYF	TGTGCCAGCAGTCTATCGGGACTAGGGGGCACAGATACGCAGTATTTT
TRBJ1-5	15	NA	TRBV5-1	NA	CASSPEGAMNQPQHF	TGCGCCAGCAGCCCGGAGGGAGCCATGAATCAGCCCCAGCATTTT
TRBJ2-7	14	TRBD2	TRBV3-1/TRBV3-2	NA	CASSQLGGGGEQYF	TGTGCCAGCAGCCAATTAGGCGGGGGGGGCGAGCAGTACTTC
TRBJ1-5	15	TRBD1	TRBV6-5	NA	CASWDRDYSNQPQHF	TGTGCCAGTTGGGACAGGGATTATAGCAATCAGCCCCAGCATTTT
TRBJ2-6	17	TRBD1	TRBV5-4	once	CASTPTGAPSGANVLTF	TGTGCCAGCACCCCAACAGGGGCCCCATCTGGGGCCAACGTCCTGACTTTC
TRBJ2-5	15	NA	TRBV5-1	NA	CASSVIAAYQETQYF	TGCGCCAGCAGCGTGATAGCGGCGTACCAAGAGACCCAGTACTTC
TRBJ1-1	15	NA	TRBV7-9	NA	CASSLARGAIAEAFF	TGTGCCAGCAGCTTAGCCCGGGGGGCGATCGCTGAAGCTTTCTTT
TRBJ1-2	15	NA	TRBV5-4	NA	CASSLEGGANYGYTF	TGTGCCAGCAGCTTGGAAGGGGGGGCTAACTATGGCTACACCTTC
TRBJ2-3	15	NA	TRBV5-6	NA	CASSLAFPLDYTQYF	TGTGCCAGCAGCTTGGCCTTTCCACTAGATTATACGCAGTATTTT
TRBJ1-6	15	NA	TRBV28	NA	CASSSGAGGNSPLHF	TGTGCCAGCAGTTCAGGGGCGGGGGGAAATTCACCCCTCCACTTT
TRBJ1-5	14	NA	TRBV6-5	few	CASRGALGGEPQHF	TGTGCCAGCAGGGGGGCCCTAGGAGGAGAGCCCCAGCATTTT
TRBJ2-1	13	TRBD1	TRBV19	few	CASKGTVYNEQFF	TGTGCCAGTAAAGGGACAGTCTACAATGAGCAGTTCTTC
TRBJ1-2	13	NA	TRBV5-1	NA	CASQLGAGYGYTF	TGCGCCAGTCAGTTGGGGGCAGGCTATGGCTACACCTTC
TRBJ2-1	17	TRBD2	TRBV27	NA	CASSLYGSLAGAREQFF	TGTGCCAGCAGTTTATATGGTTCGTTAGCGGGAGCTCGGGAGCAGTTCTTC
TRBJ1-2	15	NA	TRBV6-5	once	CASSSRDGLGYGYTF	TGTGCCAGCAGTAGCCGGGATGGACTCGGGTATGGCTACACCTTC
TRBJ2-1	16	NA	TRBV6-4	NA	CASSENSVGGYNEQFF	TGTGCCAGCAGCGAGAACAGCGTGGGGGGTTACAATGAGCAGTTCTTC